This T cell receptor (beta chain) was captured in a study of blood T cells in healthy people across ages. Study results and caveats: The recorded TCR beta diversity per million T cells decreased in a roughly linear manner with age.

This CDR3 has 13 amino acids. Germline CDR1 and CDR2: SGHTA and FQGNSA. V gave up 1 base and J gave up 5 bases, with 8 bases separating them. Combining a sample-barcoded 5' primer with a J-beta primer mix, a second PCR ran for 7 to 11 cycles. MiXCR, applied by TCRdb to the 5' RACE reads, yields one record per CDR3 protein. Among about 500,000 distinct CDR3 sequences, less than 25% were seen once, and the ten largest hold just over 8.5%. In its sample, this clonotype was seen many times. Its antigen is currently unknown. These data are also associated with another study on T cells of mothers and their children. That study reports: Samples were obtained from a few healthy Caucasian mothers and their six children. Barcodes and 2-4 random nucleotides were added by M1S in the second PCR. Thymic selection shapes TCR recombination output similarly in related and unrelated pairs.

This chain joins TRBV7-2 and TRBJ2-5; the D is unclear. Material for sequencing was blood. The TCR comes from a boy between 10 and 17 years old in good health. CDR3 amino acids: CASSLGFRETQYF. The CDR3 coding sequence is TGTGCCAGCAGCTTAGGCTTCAGGGAGACCCAGTACTTC.